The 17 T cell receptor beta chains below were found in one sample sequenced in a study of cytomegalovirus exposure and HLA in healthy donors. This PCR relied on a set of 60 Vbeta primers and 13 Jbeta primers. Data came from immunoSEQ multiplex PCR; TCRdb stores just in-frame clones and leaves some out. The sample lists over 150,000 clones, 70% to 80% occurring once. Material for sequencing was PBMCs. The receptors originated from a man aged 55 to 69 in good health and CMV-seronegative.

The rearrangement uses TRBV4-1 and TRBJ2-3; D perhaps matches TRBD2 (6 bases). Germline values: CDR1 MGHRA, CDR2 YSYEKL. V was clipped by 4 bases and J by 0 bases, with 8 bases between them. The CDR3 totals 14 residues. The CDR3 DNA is TGCGCCAGCAGCCTTGGAGGGAGCACAGATACGCAGTATTTT. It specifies CASSLGGSTDTQYF.

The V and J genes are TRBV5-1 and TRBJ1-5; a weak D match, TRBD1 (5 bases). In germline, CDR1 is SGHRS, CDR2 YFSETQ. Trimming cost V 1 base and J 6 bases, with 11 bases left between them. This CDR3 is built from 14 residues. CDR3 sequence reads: CASSLSGGGQPQHF. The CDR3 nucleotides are TGCGCCAGCAGCTTGTCTGGCGGGGGTCAGCCCCAGCATTTT.

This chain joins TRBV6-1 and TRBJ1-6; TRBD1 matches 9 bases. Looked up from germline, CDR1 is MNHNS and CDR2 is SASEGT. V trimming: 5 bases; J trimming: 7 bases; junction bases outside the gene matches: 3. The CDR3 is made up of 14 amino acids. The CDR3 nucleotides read TGTGCCAGCAGTTGGGGACAGGGAAATTCACCCCTCCACTTT. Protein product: CASSWGQGNSPLHF.

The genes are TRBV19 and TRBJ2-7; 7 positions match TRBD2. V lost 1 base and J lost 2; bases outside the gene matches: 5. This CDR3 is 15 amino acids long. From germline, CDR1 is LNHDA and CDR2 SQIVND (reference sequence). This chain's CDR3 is CASSIAPAGTYEQYF. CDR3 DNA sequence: TGTGCCAGTAGTATAGCCCCAGCGGGAACCTACGAGCAGTACTTC.

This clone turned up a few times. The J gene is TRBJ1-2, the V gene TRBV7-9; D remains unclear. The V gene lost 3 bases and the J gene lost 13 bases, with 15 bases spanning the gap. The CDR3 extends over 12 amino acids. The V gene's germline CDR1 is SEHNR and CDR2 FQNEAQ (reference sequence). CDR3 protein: CASSFNTGGATF. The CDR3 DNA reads TGTGCCAGCAGCTTTAACACGGGAGGAGCCACCTTC. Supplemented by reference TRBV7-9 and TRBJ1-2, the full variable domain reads DTGVSQNPRHKITKRGQNVTFRCDPISEHNRLYWYRQTLGQGPEFLTYFQNEAQLEKSRLLSDRFSAERPKGSFSTLEIQRTEQGDSAMYLCASSFNTGGATFGSGTRLTVV.

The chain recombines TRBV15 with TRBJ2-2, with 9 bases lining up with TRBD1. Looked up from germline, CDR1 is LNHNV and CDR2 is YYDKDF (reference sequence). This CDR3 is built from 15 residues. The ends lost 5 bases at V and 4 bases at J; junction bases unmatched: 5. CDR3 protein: CATSRGTGSTGELFF. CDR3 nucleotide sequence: TGTGCCACCAGCCGGGGGACAGGGAGCACCGGGGAGCTGTTTTTT.

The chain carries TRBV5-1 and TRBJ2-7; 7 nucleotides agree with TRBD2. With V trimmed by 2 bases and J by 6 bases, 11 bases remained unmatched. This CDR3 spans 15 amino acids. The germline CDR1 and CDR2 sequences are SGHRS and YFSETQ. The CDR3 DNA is TGCGCCAGCAGCTTTGGGTTAGGGGAGGGGTCCGAGCAGTACTTC. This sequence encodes CASSFGLGEGSEQYF.

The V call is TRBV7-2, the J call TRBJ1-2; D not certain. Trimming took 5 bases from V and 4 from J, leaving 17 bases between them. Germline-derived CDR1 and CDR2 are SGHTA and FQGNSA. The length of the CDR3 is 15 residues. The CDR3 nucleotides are TGTGCCAGCAGCCCCGGGTTAGGAAATCCCTATGGCTACACCTTC. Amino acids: CASSPGLGNPYGYTF.

CDR3 sequence: CSAGEDREGEQFF. CDR3 DNA: TGCAGCGCTGGGGAAGACAGAGAAGGTGAGCAGTTCTTC. The chain is built from TRBV29-1 and TRBJ2-1; tentative D call: TRBD1 (5 bases). This CDR3 comprises 13 residues. Trimming took 7 bases from V and 9 from J, leaving 19 bases between them. Germline V gene lookup returns CDR1 SQVTM and CDR2 ANQGSEA.

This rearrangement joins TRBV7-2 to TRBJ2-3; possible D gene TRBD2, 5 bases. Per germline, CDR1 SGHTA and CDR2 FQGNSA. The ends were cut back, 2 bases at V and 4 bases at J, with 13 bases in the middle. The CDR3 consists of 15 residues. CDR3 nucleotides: TGTGCCAGCAGCTTAATAGGACTCGCCCCAGATACGCAGTATTTT. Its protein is CASSLIGLAPDTQYF.

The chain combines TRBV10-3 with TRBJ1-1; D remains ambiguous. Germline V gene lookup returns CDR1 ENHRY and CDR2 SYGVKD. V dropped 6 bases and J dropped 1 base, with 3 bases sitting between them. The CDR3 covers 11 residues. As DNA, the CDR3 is TGTGCCATCAGCTGGAACACTGAAGCTTTCTTT. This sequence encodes CAISWNTEAFF.

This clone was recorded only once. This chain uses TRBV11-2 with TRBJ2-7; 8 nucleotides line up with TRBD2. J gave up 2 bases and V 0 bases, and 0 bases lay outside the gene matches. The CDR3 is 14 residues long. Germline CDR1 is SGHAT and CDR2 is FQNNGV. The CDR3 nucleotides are TGTGCCAGCAGCTTAGAGGGACTAGCCTACGAGCAGTACTTC. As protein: CASSLEGLAYEQYF.

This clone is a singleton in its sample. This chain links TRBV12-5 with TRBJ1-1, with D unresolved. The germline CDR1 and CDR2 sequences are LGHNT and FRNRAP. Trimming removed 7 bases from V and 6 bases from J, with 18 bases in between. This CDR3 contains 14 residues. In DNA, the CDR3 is TGTGCTAGTGCCCAAAGCCCCGGGTACGCTGAAGCTTTCTTT. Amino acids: CASAQSPGYAEAFF.

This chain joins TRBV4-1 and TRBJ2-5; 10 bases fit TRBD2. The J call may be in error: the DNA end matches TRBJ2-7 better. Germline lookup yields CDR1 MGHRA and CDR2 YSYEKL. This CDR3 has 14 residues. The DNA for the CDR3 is TGCGCCAGCAGCCAACTAGCGGGAGTTTACGAGCAGTACTTC. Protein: CASSQLAGVYEQYF.

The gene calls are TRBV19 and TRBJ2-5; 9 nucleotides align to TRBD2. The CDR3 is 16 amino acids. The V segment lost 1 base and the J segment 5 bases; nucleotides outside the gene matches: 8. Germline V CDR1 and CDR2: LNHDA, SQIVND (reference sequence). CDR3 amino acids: CASSIAGGGARETQYF. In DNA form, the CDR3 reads TGTGCCAGTAGTATAGCTGGCGGGGGGGCCCGGGAGACCCAGTACTTC.

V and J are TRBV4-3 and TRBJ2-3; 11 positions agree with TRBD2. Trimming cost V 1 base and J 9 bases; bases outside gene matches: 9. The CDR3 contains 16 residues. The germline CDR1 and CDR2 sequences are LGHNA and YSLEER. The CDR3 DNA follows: TGCGCCAGCAGCCAAGCCGGGACTAGCGGCCCGGGGACGCAGTATTTT. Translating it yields CASSQAGTSGPGTQYF.

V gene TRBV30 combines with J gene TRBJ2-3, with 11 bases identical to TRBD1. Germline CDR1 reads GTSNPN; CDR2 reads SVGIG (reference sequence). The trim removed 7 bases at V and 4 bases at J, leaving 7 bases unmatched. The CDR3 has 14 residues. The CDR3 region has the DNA TGTGCCTTGCTGGACAGGGGGCTCGCAGATACGCAGTATTTT. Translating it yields CALLDRGLADTQYF. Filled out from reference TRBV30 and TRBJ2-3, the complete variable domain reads SQTIHQWPATLVQPVGSPLSLECTVEGTSNPNLYWYRQAAGRGLQLLFYSVGIGQISSEVPQNLSASRPQDRQFILSSKKLLLSDSGFYLCALLDRGLADTQYFGPGTRLTVL.